This TCR beta chain was recovered during a study of T cells in Graves' hyperthyroidism and ophthalmopathy. Clinical symptoms, serum thyroxine and TRAb, thyroid ultrasound and orbital computed tomography were used for the diagnoses. Germline assignment: CDR1 SNHLY and CDR2 FYNNEI. This CDR3 region has 13 residues. V shed 8 bases and J 2 bases; nucleotides not matched to a gene: 5. Many counts were recorded for this clonotype. Authors of the study amplified TCR beta CDR3 regions from RNA transcripts. The HTBI primer set served for first-round RT-PCR of the TCR CDR3. TCRdb independently ran MiXCR on the multiplex PCR reads; one entry per CDR3 protein. The sample includes a few hundred thousand distinct CDR3 sequences, around a sixth seen only once; the top ten take around 14%.

The clonotype was recovered from a woman aged 18-30 years with Graves' hyperthyroidism. The chain joins TRBV2 to TRBJ1-2, with TRBD1 identical over 7 bases. Material for sequencing was blood. The CDR3 sequence is CASRGQSNYGYTF. For the CDR3, the DNA is TGTGCCAGCCGGGGACAGTCAAACTATGGCTACACCTTC.